A selection of T cell receptor beta chains follows, all from one sample in a study of Graves' ophthalmopathy and Graves' hyperthyroidism. TCRdb reprocessed the multiplex PCR reads with MiXCR, giving one entry per CDR3 protein. The sample lists around 1,000,000 distinct CDR3 sequences; 35% to 40% were seen once. Sequencing was performed on peripheral blood or thyroid tissue (not recorded which). These receptors were obtained from an adult man with Graves' hyperthyroidism. Each CDR3 is given with its conserved first and last residue. A D gene is named only where the DNA matches it firmly. Clone size appears in some rows only: once, few, many, or a class for an expanded clone.

D gene: NA; clone size: many; V gene: TRBV7-2; J gene: TRBJ1-1; CDR3 protein: CASSQHPGGSSEAFF; CDR3 DNA: TGTGCCAGCAGCCAACATCCGGGCGGCTCGTCTGAAGCTTTCTTT
D gene: NA; clone size: many; V gene: TRBV5-1; J gene: TRBJ2-5; CDR3 protein: CASSLQGPETQYF; CDR3 DNA: TGCGCCAGCAGCTTGCAGGGTCCAGAGACCCAGTACTTC
D gene: TRBD2; clone size: NA; V gene: TRBV7-9; J gene: TRBJ2-5; CDR3 protein: CASSRGLADQETQYF; CDR3 DNA: TGTGCCAGCAGCAGGGGACTAGCGGATCAAGAGACCCAGTACTTC
D gene: NA; clone size: few; V gene: TRBV20-1; J gene: TRBJ2-7; CDR3 protein: CSGAPSYEQYF; CDR3 DNA: TGCAGTGGGGCCCCCTCCTACGAGCAGTACTTC
D gene: NA; clone size: few; V gene: TRBV9; J gene: TRBJ2-7; CDR3 protein: CASSVGDGGNYEQYF; CDR3 DNA: TGTGCCAGCAGCGTGGGGGACGGAGGGAACTACGAGCAGTACTTC
D gene: NA; clone size: many; V gene: TRBV20-1; J gene: TRBJ1-6; CDR3 protein: CSARPPRLNNSPLHF; CDR3 DNA: TGCAGTGCTAGGCCCCCAAGACTTAATAATTCACCCCTCCACTTT
D gene: TRBD1; clone size: NA; V gene: TRBV7-2; J gene: TRBJ1-1; CDR3 protein: CASSLVGGGHTEAFF; CDR3 DNA: TGTGCCAGCAGCTTAGTAGGGGGCGGTCACACTGAAGCTTTCTTT
D gene: NA; clone size: many; V gene: TRBV6-2/TRBV6-3; J gene: TRBJ2-6; CDR3 protein: CAVQGSGANVLTF; CDR3 DNA: TGTGCCGTCCAGGGCTCTGGGGCCAACGTCCTGACTTTC
D gene: TRBD1; clone size: NA; V gene: TRBV7-9; J gene: TRBJ1-4; CDR3 protein: CASSWGQGVMLFF; CDR3 DNA: TGTGCCAGCAGCTGGGGACAGGGTGTCATGCTGTTTTTT
D gene: NA; clone size: few; V gene: TRBV2; J gene: TRBJ1-6; CDR3 protein: CASSERGEGSPLHF; CDR3 DNA: TGTGCCAGCAGCGAGCGGGGTGAGGGTTCACCCCTCCACTTT
D gene: NA; clone size: many; V gene: TRBV12-3/TRBV12-4; J gene: TRBJ1-2; CDR3 protein: CASSLLRGHGYTF; CDR3 DNA: TGTGCCAGCAGTTTATTACGGGGGCATGGCTACACCTTC
D gene: NA; clone size: NA; V gene: TRBV20-1; J gene: TRBJ1-4; CDR3 protein: CSASKAGGGEKLFF; CDR3 DNA: TGCAGTGCTAGTAAGGCCGGTGGTGGTGAAAAACTGTTTTTT
D gene: NA; clone size: many; V gene: TRBV11-2; J gene: TRBJ2-5; CDR3 protein: CASSLEGLETQYF; CDR3 DNA: TGTGCCAGCAGCTTAGAAGGGCTCGAGACCCAGTACTTC
D gene: NA; clone size: many; V gene: TRBV19; J gene: TRBJ1-5; CDR3 protein: CASSIMGNQPQHF; CDR3 DNA: TGTGCCAGTAGTATTATGGGCAATCAGCCCCAGCATTTT
D gene: NA; clone size: once; V gene: TRBV7-2; J gene: TRBJ1-5; CDR3 protein: CASSLDGIHRRPQHF; CDR3 DNA: TGTGCCAGCAGCTTAGACGGGATTCATAGGCGTCCCCAGCATTTT
D gene: NA; clone size: NA; V gene: TRBV7-2; J gene: TRBJ2-7; CDR3 protein: CASSFIGRDINEQYF; CDR3 DNA: TGTGCCAGCAGTTTTATAGGCAGGGACATTAACGAGCAGTACTTC
D gene: TRBD1; clone size: NA; V gene: TRBV10-2; J gene: TRBJ1-5; CDR3 protein: CASSLTGSGGNQPQHF; CDR3 DNA: TGTGCCAGCAGTCTGACAGGGAGTGGGGGAAATCAGCCCCAGCATTTT
D gene: NA; clone size: many; V gene: TRBV20-1; J gene: TRBJ2-7; CDR3 protein: CSARDRAGQVYEQYF; CDR3 DNA: TGCAGTGCTAGAGATCGAGCGGGACAGGTTTACGAGCAGTACTTC
D gene: NA; clone size: NA; V gene: TRBV12-3/TRBV12-4; J gene: TRBJ1-6; CDR3 protein: CASSESGDNSPLHF; CDR3 DNA: TGTGCCAGCAGTGAATCAGGTGATAATTCACCCCTCCACTTT
D gene: NA; clone size: NA; V gene: TRBV4-1; J gene: TRBJ2-7; CDR3 protein: CASSHRIDNYEQYF; CDR3 DNA: TGCGCCAGCAGCCATCGCATCGATAACTACGAGCAGTACTTC
D gene: NA; clone size: many; V gene: TRBV4-2; J gene: TRBJ2-7; CDR3 protein: CASSQDLRDYEQYF; CDR3 DNA: TGTGCCAGCAGCCAAGATCTCAGGGACTACGAGCAGTACTTC
D gene: NA; clone size: NA; V gene: TRBV9; J gene: TRBJ1-6; CDR3 protein: CASSVAAENSPLHF; CDR3 DNA: TGTGCCAGCAGCGTAGCCGCCGAGAATTCACCCCTCCACTTT
D gene: NA; clone size: NA; V gene: TRBV20-1; J gene: TRBJ1-6; CDR3 protein: CSAPRDGSYNSPLHF; CDR3 DNA: TGCAGTGCCCCTCGGGACGGCTCCTATAATTCACCCCTCCACTTT
D gene: TRBD2; clone size: NA; V gene: TRBV10-3; J gene: TRBJ2-3; CDR3 protein: CAINPSGSTDTQYF; CDR3 DNA: TGTGCCATCAATCCTAGCGGTAGCACAGATACGCAGTATTTT
D gene: NA; clone size: NA; V gene: TRBV7-8; J gene: TRBJ2-7; CDR3 protein: CASSTIQGYYEQYF; CDR3 DNA: TGTGCCAGCAGTACCATACAGGGATACTACGAGCAGTACTTC
D gene: TRBD1; clone size: NA; V gene: TRBV28; J gene: TRBJ2-7; CDR3 protein: CASSFTAGTASYEQYF; CDR3 DNA: TGTGCCAGCAGTTTCACCGCCGGGACAGCCTCCTACGAGCAGTACTTC
D gene: NA; clone size: many; V gene: TRBV19; J gene: TRBJ1-2; CDR3 protein: CASTQGVGYTF; CDR3 DNA: TGTGCCAGTACGCAGGGCGTAGGCTACACCTTC
D gene: NA; clone size: many; V gene: TRBV10-3; J gene: TRBJ2-7; CDR3 protein: CAISVPNPARSQYEQYF; CDR3 DNA: TGTGCCATCAGTGTTCCTAACCCGGCCCGATCACAATACGAGCAGTACTTC
D gene: NA; clone size: NA; V gene: TRBV7-9; J gene: TRBJ2-7; CDR3 protein: CASSPRFGGHEQYF; CDR3 DNA: TGTGCCAGCAGCCCCCGGTTTGGGGGACACGAGCAGTACTTC
D gene: NA; clone size: many; V gene: TRBV29-1; J gene: TRBJ2-5; CDR3 protein: CSVEGRAYQETQYF; CDR3 DNA: TGCAGCGTCGAAGGCAGAGCGTACCAAGAGACCCAGTACTTC
D gene: NA; clone size: many; V gene: TRBV24-1; J gene: TRBJ1-6; CDR3 protein: CATSGGHNSPLHF; CDR3 DNA: TGTGCCACCAGCGGGGGGCATAATTCACCCCTCCACTTT
D gene: TRBD2; clone size: once; V gene: TRBV10-3; J gene: TRBJ2-7; CDR3 protein: CARDPRLAEYEQYF; CDR3 DNA: TGTGCTAGAGACCCCAGACTAGCGGAATACGAGCAGTACTTC
D gene: NA; clone size: many; V gene: TRBV15; J gene: TRBJ2-7; CDR3 protein: CATSRGKGGPPLYEQYF; CDR3 DNA: TGTGCCACCAGCAGAGGCAAGGGCGGCCCGCCCCTCTACGAGCAGTACTTC
D gene: TRBD1; clone size: many; V gene: TRBV6-5; J gene: TRBJ1-2; CDR3 protein: CASRTGDAYGYTF; CDR3 DNA: TGTGCCAGTCGGACAGGGGACGCCTATGGCTACACCTTC
D gene: NA; clone size: NA; V gene: TRBV7-2; J gene: TRBJ2-7; CDR3 protein: CASSLASGSHEQYF; CDR3 DNA: TGTGCCAGCAGCTTAGCGTCAGGGAGCCACGAGCAGTACTTC
D gene: NA; clone size: NA; V gene: TRBV3-1; J gene: TRBJ2-7; CDR3 protein: CASSPGEAVVEQYF; CDR3 DNA: TGTGCCAGCAGCCCGGGAGAAGCCGTTGTCGAGCAGTACTTC
D gene: NA; clone size: many; V gene: TRBV2; J gene: TRBJ2-5; CDR3 protein: CASSVTPVETQYF; CDR3 DNA: TGTGCCAGCAGTGTTACACCGGTGGAGACCCAGTACTTC
D gene: NA; clone size: many; V gene: TRBV12-3/TRBV12-4; J gene: TRBJ1-5; CDR3 protein: CASSSAGTHQPQHF; CDR3 DNA: TGTGCCAGCAGTTCGGCCGGTACCCATCAGCCCCAGCATTTT
D gene: NA; clone size: NA; V gene: TRBV9; J gene: TRBJ2-5; CDR3 protein: CASSPQRRGVGSETQYF; CDR3 DNA: TGTGCCAGCAGCCCCCAGCGGCGGGGAGTTGGGTCGGAGACCCAGTACTTC
D gene: NA; clone size: many; V gene: TRBV19; J gene: TRBJ1-2; CDR3 protein: CASSIGLGSNYGYTF; CDR3 DNA: TGTGCCAGTAGTATTGGATTGGGCAGCAACTATGGCTACACCTTC
D gene: TRBD1; clone size: many; V gene: TRBV11-2; J gene: TRBJ1-2; CDR3 protein: CASSPDRGRSGYTF; CDR3 DNA: TGTGCCAGCAGCCCAGACAGGGGGCGGTCTGGCTACACCTTC
D gene: NA; clone size: many; V gene: TRBV20-1; J gene: TRBJ2-2; CDR3 protein: CSASSGETGETGELFF; CDR3 DNA: TGCAGTGCTAGTAGCGGCGAAACAGGAGAAACCGGGGAGCTGTTTTTT
D gene: NA; clone size: NA; V gene: TRBV9; J gene: TRBJ2-5; CDR3 protein: CASSVQGSTEETQYF; CDR3 DNA: TGTGCCAGCAGCGTACAGGGAAGCACTGAAGAGACCCAGTACTTC
D gene: TRBD1; clone size: once; V gene: TRBV7-9; J gene: TRBJ1-4; CDR3 protein: CASSHDRGSNEKLFF; CDR3 DNA: TGTGCCAGCAGCCATGACAGGGGGAGTAATGAAAAACTGTTTTTT
D gene: NA; clone size: many; V gene: TRBV29-1; J gene: TRBJ1-2; CDR3 protein: CSARDRSGWDGYTF; CDR3 DNA: TGCAGCGCCCGAGACCGCTCAGGGTGGGATGGCTACACCTTC
D gene: NA; clone size: many; V gene: TRBV12-3/TRBV12-4; J gene: TRBJ2-7; CDR3 protein: CASSLDGVGEQYF; CDR3 DNA: TGTGCCAGCAGTTTAGATGGGGTGGGCGAGCAGTACTTC
D gene: NA; clone size: few; V gene: TRBV5-1; J gene: TRBJ2-7; CDR3 protein: CASSPLPSEAYEQYF; CDR3 DNA: TGCGCCAGCAGCCCCCTCCCTAGCGAAGCCTACGAGCAGTACTTC
D gene: NA; clone size: NA; V gene: TRBV28; J gene: TRBJ2-2; CDR3 protein: CASSPTRVGELFF; CDR3 DNA: TGTGCCAGCAGTCCCACCCGGGTCGGGGAGCTGTTTTTT
D gene: TRBD1; clone size: NA; V gene: TRBV20-1; J gene: TRBJ1-5; CDR3 protein: CSARGFGQGVSSNQPQHF; CDR3 DNA: TGCAGTGCTAGGGGGTTCGGACAGGGCGTTAGTAGCAATCAGCCCCAGCATTTT
D gene: TRBD1; clone size: NA; V gene: TRBV20-1; J gene: TRBJ2-5; CDR3 protein: CSARDRAGGEVEPQYF; CDR3 DNA: TGCAGTGCTAGAGATCGGGCAGGGGGCGAAGTGGAGCCCCAGTACTTC
D gene: NA; clone size: many; V gene: TRBV7-9; J gene: TRBJ1-1; CDR3 protein: CASSLIYGETEAFF; CDR3 DNA: TGTGCCAGCAGCTTAATTTACGGGGAAACTGAAGCTTTCTTT
D gene: NA; clone size: NA; V gene: TRBV7-2; J gene: TRBJ2-7; CDR3 protein: CAGSLDTAYEQYF; CDR3 DNA: TGTGCCGGCAGTTTGGACACAGCCTACGAGCAGTACTTC
D gene: NA; clone size: few; V gene: TRBV7-2; J gene: TRBJ1-4; CDR3 protein: CASSLDPIRGAANEKLFF; CDR3 DNA: TGTGCCAGCAGCTTAGACCCTATTCGGGGCGCGGCTAATGAAAAACTGTTTTTT
D gene: TRBD2; clone size: many; V gene: TRBV19; J gene: TRBJ2-5; CDR3 protein: CASSLGGTSGRETQYF; CDR3 DNA: TGTGCCAGTAGCCTAGGAGGGACTAGCGGGAGGGAGACCCAGTACTTC
D gene: NA; clone size: NA; V gene: TRBV7-2; J gene: TRBJ2-3; CDR3 protein: CASSLGPTGGGGTDTQYF; CDR3 DNA: TGTGCCAGCAGCTTAGGCCCAACCGGGGGAGGTGGCACAGATACGCAGTATTTC
D gene: TRBD1; clone size: many; V gene: TRBV7-9; J gene: TRBJ2-5; CDR3 protein: CASSLSGRGQETQYF; CDR3 DNA: TGTGCCAGCAGCTTAAGTGGCAGGGGGCAAGAGACCCAGTACTTC
D gene: TRBD1; clone size: many; V gene: TRBV5-1; J gene: TRBJ1-2; CDR3 protein: CASSPGTERRYTF; CDR3 DNA: TGCGCCAGCAGCCCCGGGACAGAGAGGCGCTACACCTTC
D gene: NA; clone size: NA; V gene: TRBV7-6; J gene: TRBJ1-3; CDR3 protein: CASSLATAGNTIYF; CDR3 DNA: TGTGCCAGCAGCTTAGCGACAGCTGGAAACACCATATATTTT
D gene: NA; clone size: few; V gene: TRBV7-9; J gene: TRBJ1-4; CDR3 protein: CASSLGGGMKNCFF; CDR3 DNA: NA
D gene: NA; clone size: few; V gene: TRBV4-3; J gene: TRBJ2-2; CDR3 protein: CASSQERTVPGELFF; CDR3 DNA: TGCGCCAGCAGCCAAGAGCGTACAGTGCCCGGGGAGCTGTTTTTT